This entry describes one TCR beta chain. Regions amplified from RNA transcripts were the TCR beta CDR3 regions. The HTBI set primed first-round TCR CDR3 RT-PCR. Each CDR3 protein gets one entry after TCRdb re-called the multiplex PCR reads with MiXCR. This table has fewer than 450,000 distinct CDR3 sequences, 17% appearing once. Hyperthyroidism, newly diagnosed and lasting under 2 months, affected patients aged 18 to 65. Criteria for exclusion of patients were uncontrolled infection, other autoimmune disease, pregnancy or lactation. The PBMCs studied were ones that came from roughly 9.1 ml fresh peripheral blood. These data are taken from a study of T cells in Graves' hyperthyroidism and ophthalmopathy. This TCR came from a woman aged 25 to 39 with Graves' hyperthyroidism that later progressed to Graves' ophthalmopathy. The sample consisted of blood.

The DNA for the CDR3 is TGCGCCAGCAGCTTGGGACGTCCTGGAAACACCATATATTTT. Translating gives CASSLGRPGNTIYF. The chain uses TRBV5-1 and TRBJ1-3; D is unresolved. Germline assignment: CDR1 SGHRS and CDR2 YFSETQ. The CDR3 is 14 amino acids. V was shortened by 0 bases and J by 2 bases, with 6 bases between the two germline ends.